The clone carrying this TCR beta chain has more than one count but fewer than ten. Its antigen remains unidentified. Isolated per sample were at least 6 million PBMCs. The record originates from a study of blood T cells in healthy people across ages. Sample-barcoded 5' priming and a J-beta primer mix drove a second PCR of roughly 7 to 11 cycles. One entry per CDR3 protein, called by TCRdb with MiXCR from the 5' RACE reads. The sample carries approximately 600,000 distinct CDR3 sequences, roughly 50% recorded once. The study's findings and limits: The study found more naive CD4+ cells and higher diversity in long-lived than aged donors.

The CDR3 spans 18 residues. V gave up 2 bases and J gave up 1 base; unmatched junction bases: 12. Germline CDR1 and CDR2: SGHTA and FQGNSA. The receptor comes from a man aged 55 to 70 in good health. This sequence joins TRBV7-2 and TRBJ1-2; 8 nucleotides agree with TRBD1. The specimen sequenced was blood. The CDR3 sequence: CASSLSGGAGLRNYGYTF. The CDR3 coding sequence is TGTGCCAGCAGCTTATCAGGGGGCGCCGGACTACGTAACTATGGCTACACCTTC. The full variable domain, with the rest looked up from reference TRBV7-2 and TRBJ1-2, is GAGVSQSPSNKVTEKGKDVELRCDPISGHTALYWYRQSLGQGLEFLIYFQGNSAPDKSGLPSDRFSAERTGGSVSTLTIQRTQQEDSAVYLCASSLSGGAGLRNYGYTFGSGTRLTVV.